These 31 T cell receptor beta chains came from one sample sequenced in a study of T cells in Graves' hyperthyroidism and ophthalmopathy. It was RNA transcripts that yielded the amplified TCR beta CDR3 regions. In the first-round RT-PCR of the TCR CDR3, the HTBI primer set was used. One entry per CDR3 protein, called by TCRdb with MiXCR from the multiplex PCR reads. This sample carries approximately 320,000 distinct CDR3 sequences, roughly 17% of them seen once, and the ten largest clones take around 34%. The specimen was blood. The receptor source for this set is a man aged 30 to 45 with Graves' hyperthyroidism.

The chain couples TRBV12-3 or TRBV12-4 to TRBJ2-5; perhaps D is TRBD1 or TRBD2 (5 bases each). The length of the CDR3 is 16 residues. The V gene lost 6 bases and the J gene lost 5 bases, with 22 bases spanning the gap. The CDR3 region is CASSSPGTPTLETQYF. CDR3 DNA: TGTGCCAGCAGCTCTCCCGGGACCCCGACCTTGGAGACCCAGTACTTC.

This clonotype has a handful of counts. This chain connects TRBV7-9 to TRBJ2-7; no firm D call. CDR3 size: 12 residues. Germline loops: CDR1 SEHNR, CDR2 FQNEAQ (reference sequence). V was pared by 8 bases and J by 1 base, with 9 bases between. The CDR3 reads CASQGSSYEQYF. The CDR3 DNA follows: TGTGCCAGCCAAGGGTCGTCCTACGAGCAGTACTTC.

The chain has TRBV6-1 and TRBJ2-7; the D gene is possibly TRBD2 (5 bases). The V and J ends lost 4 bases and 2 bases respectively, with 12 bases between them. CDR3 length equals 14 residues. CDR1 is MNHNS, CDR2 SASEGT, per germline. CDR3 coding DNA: TGTGCCAGCAGTGGGGAGCTTCCAACCTACGAGCAGTACTTC. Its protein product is CASSGELPTYEQYF.

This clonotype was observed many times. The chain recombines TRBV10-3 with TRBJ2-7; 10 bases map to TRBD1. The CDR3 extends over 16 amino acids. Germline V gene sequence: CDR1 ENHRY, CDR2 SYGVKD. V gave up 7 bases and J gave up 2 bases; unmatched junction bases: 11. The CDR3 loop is CAITNKRGQGTYEQYF. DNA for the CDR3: TGTGCCATCACCAATAAGCGGGGACAGGGGACCTACGAGCAGTACTTC.

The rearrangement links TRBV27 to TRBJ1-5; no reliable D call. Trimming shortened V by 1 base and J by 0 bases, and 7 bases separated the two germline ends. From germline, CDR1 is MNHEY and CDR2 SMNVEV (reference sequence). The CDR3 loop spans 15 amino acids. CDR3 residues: CASSLFADSNQPQHF. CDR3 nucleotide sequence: TGTGCCAGCAGTTTATTTGCGGATAGCAATCAGCCCCAGCATTTT.

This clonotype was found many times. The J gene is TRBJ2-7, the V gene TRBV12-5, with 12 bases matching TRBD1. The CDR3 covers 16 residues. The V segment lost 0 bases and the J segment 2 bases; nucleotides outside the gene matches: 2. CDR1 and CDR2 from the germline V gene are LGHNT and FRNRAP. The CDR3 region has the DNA TGTGCTAGTGGTTTGGTAGGGACAGGGGGCCCCTACGAGCAGTACTTC. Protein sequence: CASGLVGTGGPYEQYF.

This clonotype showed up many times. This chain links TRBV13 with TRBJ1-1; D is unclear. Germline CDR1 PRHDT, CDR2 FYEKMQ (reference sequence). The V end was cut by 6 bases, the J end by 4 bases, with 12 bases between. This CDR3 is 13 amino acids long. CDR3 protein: CASRILEGTEAFF. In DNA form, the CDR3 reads TGTGCCAGCAGAATTCTGGAGGGCACTGAAGCTTTCTTT.

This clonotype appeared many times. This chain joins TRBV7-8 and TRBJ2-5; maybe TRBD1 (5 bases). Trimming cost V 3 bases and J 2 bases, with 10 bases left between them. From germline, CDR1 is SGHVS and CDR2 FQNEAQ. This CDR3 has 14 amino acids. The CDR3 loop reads CASSFSQGQETQYF. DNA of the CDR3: TGTGCCAGCAGCTTCAGCCAGGGTCAAGAGACCCAGTACTTC. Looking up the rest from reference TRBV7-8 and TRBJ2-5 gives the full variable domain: GAGVSQSPRYKVAKRGQDVALRCDPISGHVSLFWYQQALGQGPEFLTYFQNEAQLDKSGLPSDRFFAERPEGSVSTLKIQRTQQEDSAVYLCASSFSQGQETQYFGPGTRLLVL.

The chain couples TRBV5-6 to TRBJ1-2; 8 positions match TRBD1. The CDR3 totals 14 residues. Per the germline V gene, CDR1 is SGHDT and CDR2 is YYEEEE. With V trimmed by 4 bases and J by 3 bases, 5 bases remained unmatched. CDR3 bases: TGTGCCAGCAGCGTTGACAGGGGTGACTATGGCTACACCTTC. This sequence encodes CASSVDRGDYGYTF.

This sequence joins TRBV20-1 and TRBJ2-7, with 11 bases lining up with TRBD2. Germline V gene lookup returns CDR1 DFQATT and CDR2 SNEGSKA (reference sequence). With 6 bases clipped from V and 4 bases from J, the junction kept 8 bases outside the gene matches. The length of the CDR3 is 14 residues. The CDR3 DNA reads TGCAGTGCCTATACGACTAGCGGGAAATACGAGCAGTACTTC. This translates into CSAYTTSGKYEQYF.

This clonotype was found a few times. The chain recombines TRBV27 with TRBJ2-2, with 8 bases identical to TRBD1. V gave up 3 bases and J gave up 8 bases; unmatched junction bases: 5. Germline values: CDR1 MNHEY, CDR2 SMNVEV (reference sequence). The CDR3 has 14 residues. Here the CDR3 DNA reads TGTGCCAGCAGTTTGGGGACAGGCCTGGGGGAGCTGTTTTTT. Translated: CASSLGTGLGELFF.

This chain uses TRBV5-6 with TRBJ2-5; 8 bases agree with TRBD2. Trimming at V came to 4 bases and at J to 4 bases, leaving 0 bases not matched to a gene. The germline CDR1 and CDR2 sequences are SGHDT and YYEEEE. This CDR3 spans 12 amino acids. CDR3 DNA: TGTGCCAGCAGCGGACTAGCAGAGACCCAGTACTTC. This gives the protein CASSGLAETQYF.

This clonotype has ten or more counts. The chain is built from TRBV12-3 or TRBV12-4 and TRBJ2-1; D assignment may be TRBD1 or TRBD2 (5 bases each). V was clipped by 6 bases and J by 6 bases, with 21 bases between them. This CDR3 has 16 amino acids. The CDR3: CASSYNPSKRGNEQFF. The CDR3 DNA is TGTGCCAGCAGCTACAACCCTAGCAAGAGGGGCAATGAGCAGTTCTTC.

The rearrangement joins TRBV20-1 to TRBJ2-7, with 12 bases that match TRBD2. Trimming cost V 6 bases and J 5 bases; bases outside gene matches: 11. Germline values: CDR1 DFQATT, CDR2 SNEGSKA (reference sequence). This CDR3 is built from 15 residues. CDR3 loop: CSARPSGRARDEQYF. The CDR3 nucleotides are TGCAGTGCCCGGCCTAGCGGGAGGGCCAGAGACGAGCAGTACTTC.

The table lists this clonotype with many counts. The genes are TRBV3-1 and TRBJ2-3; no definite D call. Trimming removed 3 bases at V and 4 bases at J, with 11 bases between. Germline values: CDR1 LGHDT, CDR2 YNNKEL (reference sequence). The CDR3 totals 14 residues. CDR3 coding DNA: TGTGCCAGCAGCCACGGGCATGGTGCAGATACGCAGTATTTT. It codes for CASSHGHGADTQYF.

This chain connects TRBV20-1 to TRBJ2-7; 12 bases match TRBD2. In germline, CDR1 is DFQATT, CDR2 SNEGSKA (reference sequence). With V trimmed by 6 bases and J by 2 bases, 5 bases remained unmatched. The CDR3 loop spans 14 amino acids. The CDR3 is CSASLAGGPYEQYF. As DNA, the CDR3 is TGCAGTGCAAGTCTAGCGGGAGGGCCCTACGAGCAGTACTTC.

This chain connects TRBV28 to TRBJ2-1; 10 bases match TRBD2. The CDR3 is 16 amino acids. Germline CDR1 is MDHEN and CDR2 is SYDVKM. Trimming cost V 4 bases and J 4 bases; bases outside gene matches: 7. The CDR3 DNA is TGTGCCAGCAGTTACTCGTGGACTAGCGGATACAATGAGCAGTTCTTC. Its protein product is CASSYSWTSGYNEQFF.

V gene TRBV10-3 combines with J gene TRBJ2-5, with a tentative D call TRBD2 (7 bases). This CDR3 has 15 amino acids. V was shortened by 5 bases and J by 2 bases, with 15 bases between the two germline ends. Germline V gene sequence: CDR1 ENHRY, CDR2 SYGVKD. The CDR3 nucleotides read TGTGCCATCAGTTCGGGGAGGGGGTTACAAGAGACCCAGTACTTC. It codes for CAISSGRGLQETQYF.

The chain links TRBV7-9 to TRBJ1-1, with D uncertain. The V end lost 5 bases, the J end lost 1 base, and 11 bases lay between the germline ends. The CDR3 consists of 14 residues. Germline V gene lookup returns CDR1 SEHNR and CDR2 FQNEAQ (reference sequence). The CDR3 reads CASSPDVWNTEAFF. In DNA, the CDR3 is TGTGCCAGCAGCCCCGATGTATGGAACACTGAAGCTTTCTTT.

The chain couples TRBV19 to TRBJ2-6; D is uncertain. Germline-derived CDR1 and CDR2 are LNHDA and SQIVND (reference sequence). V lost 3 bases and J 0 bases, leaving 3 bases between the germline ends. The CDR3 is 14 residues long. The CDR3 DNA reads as TGTGCCAGTAGTATGGACTCTGGGGCCAACGTCCTGACTTTC. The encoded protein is CASSMDSGANVLTF.

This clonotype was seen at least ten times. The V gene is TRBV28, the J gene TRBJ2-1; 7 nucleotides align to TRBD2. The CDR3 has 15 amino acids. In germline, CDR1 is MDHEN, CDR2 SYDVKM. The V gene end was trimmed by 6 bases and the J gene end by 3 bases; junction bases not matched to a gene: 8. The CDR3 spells CASRERAGLYNEQFF. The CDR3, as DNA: TGTGCCAGCAGGGAAAGAGCGGGACTCTACAATGAGCAGTTCTTC.

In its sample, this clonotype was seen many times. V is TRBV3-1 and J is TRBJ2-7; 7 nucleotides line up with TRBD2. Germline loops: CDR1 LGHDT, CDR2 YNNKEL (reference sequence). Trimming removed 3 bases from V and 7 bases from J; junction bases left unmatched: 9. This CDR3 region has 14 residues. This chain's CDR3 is CASSHEAGRGEQYF. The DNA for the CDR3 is TGTGCCAGCAGCCATGAAGCGGGAAGAGGGGAGCAGTACTTC.

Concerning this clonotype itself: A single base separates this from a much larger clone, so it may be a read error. The CDR3 protein is CASKTRDRDLKNEQFF. The CDR3 bases are TGTGCCAGCAAGACCCGGGACAGGGACTTGAAGAATGAGCAGTTCTTC. The rearrangement joins TRBV12-3 or TRBV12-4 to TRBJ2-1; 9 bases align to TRBD1. V lost 7 bases, J lost 7 bases, and 14 bases stayed unmatched. The CDR3 sequence is 16 residues long.

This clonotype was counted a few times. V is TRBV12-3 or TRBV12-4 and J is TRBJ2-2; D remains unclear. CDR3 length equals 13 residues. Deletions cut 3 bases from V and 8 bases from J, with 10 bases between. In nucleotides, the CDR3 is TGTGCCAGCAGTTTTACTGTTTCAGGGGAGCTGTTTTTT. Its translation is CASSFTVSGELFF.

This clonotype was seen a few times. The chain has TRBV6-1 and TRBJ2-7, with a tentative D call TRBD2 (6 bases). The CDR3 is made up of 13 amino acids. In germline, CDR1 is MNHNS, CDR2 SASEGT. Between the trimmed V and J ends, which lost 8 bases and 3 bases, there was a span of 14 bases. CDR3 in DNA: TGTGCCAGCCAGCTTGGGGGGAGCTACGAGCAGTACTTC. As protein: CASQLGGSYEQYF.

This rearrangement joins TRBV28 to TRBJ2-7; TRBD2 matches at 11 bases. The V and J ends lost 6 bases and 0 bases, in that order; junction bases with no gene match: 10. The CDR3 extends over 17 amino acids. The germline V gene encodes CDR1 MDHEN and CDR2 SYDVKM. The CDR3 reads CASSFNSGRAGSYEQYF. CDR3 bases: TGTGCCAGCAGCTTCAATAGCGGGAGGGCGGGCTCCTACGAGCAGTACTTC.

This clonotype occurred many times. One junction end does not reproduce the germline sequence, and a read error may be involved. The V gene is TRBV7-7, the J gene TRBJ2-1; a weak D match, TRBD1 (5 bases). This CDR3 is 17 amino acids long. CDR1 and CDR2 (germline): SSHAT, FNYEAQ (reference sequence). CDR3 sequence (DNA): TGTGCTAGCAACAAGGCAGGGTTGTGTGTCATTTACAATGAGCAGTTCTTC. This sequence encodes CASNKAGLCVIYNEQFF.

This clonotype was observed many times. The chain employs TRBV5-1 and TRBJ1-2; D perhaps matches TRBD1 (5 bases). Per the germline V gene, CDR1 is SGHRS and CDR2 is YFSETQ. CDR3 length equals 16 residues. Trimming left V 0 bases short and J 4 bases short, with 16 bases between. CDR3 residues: CASSLAWGPGTYGYTF. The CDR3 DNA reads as TGCGCCAGCAGCTTGGCCTGGGGCCCTGGAACCTATGGCTACACCTTC.

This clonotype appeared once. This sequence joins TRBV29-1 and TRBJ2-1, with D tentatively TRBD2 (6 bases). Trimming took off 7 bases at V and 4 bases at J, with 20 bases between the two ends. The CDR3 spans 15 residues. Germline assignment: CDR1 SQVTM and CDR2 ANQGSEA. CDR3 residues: CSARNGGIQYNEQFF. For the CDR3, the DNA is TGCAGCGCCCGGAATGGCGGGATCCAATACAATGAGCAGTTCTTC.

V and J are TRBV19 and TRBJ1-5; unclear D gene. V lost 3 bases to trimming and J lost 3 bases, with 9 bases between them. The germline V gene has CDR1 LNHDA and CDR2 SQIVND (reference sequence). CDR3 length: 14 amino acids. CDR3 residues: CASSMTASNQPQHF. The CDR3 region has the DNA TGTGCCAGTAGTATGACGGCTTCCAATCAGCCCCAGCATTTT.

The CDR3, as DNA: TGTGCCAGCAGCTTAGAGACAGAAGGCTACACCTTC. Its protein product is CASSLETEGYTF. The chain links TRBV11-2 to TRBJ1-2, with D possibly matching TRBD1 (5 bases). This CDR3 spans 12 amino acids. The germline gives CDR1 SGHAT, CDR2 FQNNGV. The ends were cut back, 0 bases at V and 8 bases at J, with 7 bases in the middle.